This TCR beta chain was retrieved from a study of blood T cell repertoires in COVID-19. Study summary: COVID-19 samples from acute and convalescent phases originated in the United States, Italy and Spain. In each case, the material was cDNA or gDNA derived from T cells, B-cell-depleted T cells, or PBMCs.

In the authors' methods: Amplifying reference gene primers gave estimates of nucleated cell counts. Using immunoSEQ multiplex PCR, the repertoire was profiled, and TCRdb retains in-frame clones only, with some absent. That table supplies the V and J calls and clone size; D and trimming were determined from the DNA. In the table there are 40,000 or so clones, roughly 88% of which are singletons. In germline, CDR1 is SEHNR, CDR2 FQNEAQ (reference sequence). The J segment lost 12 bases and the V segment lost 5 bases, leaving 10 bases of the junction unmatched. CDR3 length: 13 amino acids. The sequence was collected from a human donor in a cohort sampled during active COVID-19. The rearrangement joins TRBV7-9 to TRBJ2-1, with 7 bases that match TRBD2. Sequenced: peripheral blood. This CDR3 is CASSGKGGVVQFF. The CDR3 bases are TGTGCCAGCAGCGGAAAGGGAGGGGTGGTGCAGTTCTTC.